These 28 T cell receptor beta chains were all obtained from the same sample, sequenced in a study of T cells after yellow fever vaccination (dated by TCRdb to the late 2010s). Receptors were amplified or captured by 5' RACE. Sequencing used an Illumina HiSeq 2500. Starting from the raw public reads, TCRdb applied fastp trimming at Q25, assembled clones with MiXCR and retained in-frame beta chains. Each record represents a unique CDR3 protein, reported with the most common genes and DNA among its rows. Here the sample has 350,000 to 450,000 distinct CDR3 sequences; 6.2% occur a single time. The ten largest clonotypes hold around 16% of the sample. Taken with the paper, the label for treatment or condition translates to: live attenuated yellow fever vaccine strain. The specimen was PBMCs, collected 5 days after the yellow fever booster vaccination. Receptors originate from a man aged 30 to 45 who received the YFV17D yellow fever vaccine.

The chain uses TRBV11-2 and TRBJ2-6; D gene uncertain. Trimming stripped 0 bases from V and 5 bases from J, with 8 bases between. CDR1 and CDR2 from the germline V gene are SGHAT and FQNNGV. This CDR3 has 15 amino acids. The CDR3: CASSLEALRANVLTF. The CDR3 bases are TGTGCCAGCAGCTTAGAGGCCCTAAGGGCCAACGTCCTGACTTTC.

In its sample, this clonotype was seen many times. The chain links TRBV5-8 to TRBJ2-2, with 9 bases matching TRBD2. The CDR3 extends over 17 amino acids. V lost 2 bases, J lost 1 base, and 6 bases stayed unmatched. The germline CDR1 and CDR2 sequences are SGHTS and YDEGEE. DNA for the CDR3: TGTGCCAGCAGCTTCGCTAGCGGGGCCCAGAACACCGGGGAGCTGTTTTTT. Amino acid sequence: CASSFASGAQNTGELFF.

This clonotype was seen ten or more times. V usage is TRBV29-1 and J usage is TRBJ1-6; TRBD1 is a possible D gene (6 bases). Per the germline V gene, CDR1 is SQVTM and CDR2 is ANQGSEA. V lost 4 bases and J lost 6, with 10 bases in between. CDR3 length equals 13 residues. CDR3 sequence (DNA): TGCAGCGTTGCGAGGGACACTAATTCACCCCTCCACTTT. Translating gives CSVARDTNSPLHF.

A few counts support this clonotype. The chain couples TRBV12-5 to TRBJ2-5; D is unresolved. Germline CDR1 reads LGHNT; CDR2 reads FRNRAP. CDR3 length: 14 amino acids. Trimming took 1 base from V and 4 from J, leaving 10 bases between them. The CDR3 coding sequence is TGTGCTAGTGGTTTGGGAGTCTTATTAGAGACCCAGTACTTC. This gives the protein CASGLGVLLETQYF.

This clonotype was recorded a few times. A junction boundary mismatches the germline segment, possibly from a read error. The rearrangement joins TRBV7-7 to TRBJ2-7, with TRBD1 as a possible D gene (6 bases). From germline, CDR1 is SSHAT and CDR2 FNYEAQ (reference sequence). The CDR3 covers 13 residues. The CDR3 reads CASSATRGYEQYF. The CDR3 nucleotides are TGTGCTAGCAGCGCCACTAGGGGGTACGAGCAGTACTTC.

This clonotype appeared a few times. V gene TRBV20-1 combines with J gene TRBJ1-1; D is undetermined. Trimming cost V 2 bases and J 1 base, with 11 bases left between them. CDR3 length equals 14 residues. Germline assignment: CDR1 DFQATT and CDR2 SNEGSKA (reference sequence). CDR3 sequence reads: CSARLPGPNTEAFF. The CDR3 DNA sequence: TGCAGTGCTAGATTGCCGGGCCCGAACACTGAAGCTTTCTTT.

CDR3 loop: CASSSAGGGDGSSYNEQFF. The CDR3 nucleotides are TGTGCCAGCAGCTCCGCGGGGGGGGGTGACGGGAGCTCCTACAATGAGCAGTTCTTC. The chain couples TRBV7-9 to TRBJ2-1; 9 bases map to TRBD2. The CDR3 is 19 amino acids. Germline CDR1 SEHNR, CDR2 FQNEAQ (reference sequence). J lost 0 bases, V lost 4 bases, and 13 bases had no gene match.

The chain has TRBV14 and TRBJ1-2; 9 bases match TRBD1. CDR1 is SGHDN and CDR2 is FVKESK in the germline V gene. After removal of 5 bases from V and 6 bases from J, the junction contained 10 bases not matched to a gene. CDR3 length: 15 residues. The CDR3 reads CASSIPGTGIDGYTF. In DNA, the CDR3 is TGTGCCAGCAGCATCCCCGGGACAGGGATCGATGGCTACACCTTC.

To note about this clonotype: This may arise from a read error, as a much more abundant clone is one base away. The genes are TRBV5-1 and TRBJ1-5; maybe TRBD1 (6 bases). The CDR3 contains 13 residues. CDR1 is SGHRS and CDR2 is YFSETQ in the germline V gene. V was trimmed by 0 bases and J by 8 bases, leaving 9 bases between them. In DNA, the CDR3 is TGCGCCAGCAGCTTGGAGGGGGGGGAGCCCCAGCATTTT. Translating gives CASSLEGGEPQHF.

This clonotype was recorded a few times. The chain has TRBV18 and TRBJ1-3; D not certain. Germline CDR1 reads KGHSH; CDR2 reads LQKENI. The CDR3 consists of 17 residues. V was shortened by 6 bases and J by 0 bases, with 18 bases between the two germline ends. DNA for the CDR3: TGTGCCAGCTCCCTCGGCACTCCCTTAAACTCTGGAAACACCATATATTTT. Residues: CASSLGTPLNSGNTIYF.

In its sample, this clonotype was seen many times. The chain has TRBV5-1 and TRBJ1-4; 7 bases match TRBD1. The CDR3 is 14 amino acids. Germline CDR1 is SGHRS and CDR2 is YFSETQ. Trimming cost V 4 bases and J 7 bases; bases outside gene matches: 7. This CDR3 reads CASSLRDSGEKLFF. The CDR3 DNA is TGCGCCAGCAGCCTCCGGGACAGTGGTGAAAAACTGTTTTTT.

Many counts were recorded for this clonotype. The chain carries TRBV29-1 and TRBJ2-3; a weak D match, TRBD1 (5 bases). Trimming pared 4 bases from V and 2 bases from J, leaving 10 bases between. The CDR3 spans 13 residues. Germline V lookup: CDR1 SQVTM, CDR2 ANQGSEA. The CDR3 bases are TGCAGCGTTGTGAAGGGGAACACAGATACGCAGTATTTT. This translates into CSVVKGNTDTQYF.

The J gene is TRBJ2-7, the V gene TRBV5-1, with TRBD1 matching 7 bases. This CDR3 has 14 residues. V lost 4 bases and J lost 5; bases outside the gene matches: 9. The germline CDR1 and CDR2 sequences are SGHRS and YFSETQ. The CDR3 DNA follows: TGCGCCAGCAGCCCCTGGGACAGTTTAAACGAGCAGTACTTC. It yields the protein CASSPWDSLNEQYF.

The chain is built from TRBV10-3 and TRBJ2-7; 7 positions agree with TRBD2. V trimming: 4 bases; J trimming: 2 bases; junction bases outside the gene matches: 11. This CDR3 is 16 amino acids long. Germline CDR1 is ENHRY and CDR2 is SYGVKD. CDR3 in DNA: TGTGCCATCAGTGGTGCGGGAGTGCAAGTAACCTACGAGCAGTACTTC. Protein sequence: CAISGAGVQVTYEQYF.

The J gene is TRBJ2-5, the V gene TRBV18; D remains unclear. Trimming removed 3 bases from V and 1 base from J, with 9 bases in between. From germline, CDR1 is KGHSH and CDR2 LQKENI. The CDR3 spans 14 residues. The CDR3 here is CASSPRGSQETQYF. CDR3 bases: TGTGCCAGCTCACCTCGAGGCAGCCAAGAGACCCAGTACTTC. Looking up the rest from reference TRBV18 and TRBJ2-5 gives the full variable domain: NAGVMQNPRHLVRRRGQEARLRCSPMKGHSHVYWYRQLPEEGLKFMVYLQKENIIDESGMPKERFSAEFPKEGPSILRIQQVVRGDSAAYFCASSPRGSQETQYFGPGTRLLVL.

This clonotype was detected a few times. This rearrangement joins TRBV7-2 to TRBJ1-5, with D possibly being TRBD1 (6 bases). Per the germline V gene, CDR1 is SGHTA and CDR2 is FQGNSA. V gave up 5 bases and J gave up 4 bases, with 12 bases separating them. The CDR3 consists of 14 residues. The CDR3 region is CASSPRDTNQPQHF. CDR3 nucleotides: TGTGCCAGCAGCCCGAGGGACACGAATCAGCCCCAGCATTTT.

This chain links TRBV29-1 with TRBJ1-1; the D gene is possibly TRBD1 (5 bases). This CDR3 has 13 amino acids. Germline V gene sequence: CDR1 SQVTM, CDR2 ANQGSEA. The V gene lost 7 bases and the J gene lost 4 bases, with 16 bases spanning the gap. Here the CDR3 DNA reads TGCAGCGGATTTAGGGGCGCGGGCACTGAAGCTTTCTTT. Its protein is CSGFRGAGTEAFF.

The chain recombines TRBV29-1 with TRBJ2-7; TRBD1 or TRBD2 may be the D gene (5 bases each). Trimming took off 4 bases at V and 3 bases at J, with 10 bases between the two ends. The CDR3 totals 12 residues. Germline V lookup: CDR1 SQVTM, CDR2 ANQGSEA. The CDR3 sequence: CSVGSGGYEQYF. Written as DNA, the CDR3 is TGCAGCGTTGGCAGTGGGGGCTACGAGCAGTACTTC.

The chain has TRBV5-1 and TRBJ2-5; 10 positions agree with TRBD2. Unmatched junction bases numbered 11, after V lost 4 bases and J lost 2 bases. CDR1 and CDR2 from the germline V gene are SGHRS and YFSETQ. The CDR3 sequence is 17 residues long. The CDR3 DNA reads TGCGCCAGCAGCAGGGCCTTAGCGGGGGGAAATCAAGAGACCCAGTACTTC. As protein: CASSRALAGGNQETQYF.

This clonotype appeared a few times. The chain carries TRBV5-1 and TRBJ1-1; tentative D call: TRBD1 (5 bases). The CDR3 consists of 16 residues. Germline values: CDR1 SGHRS, CDR2 YFSETQ. V lost 0 bases and J 2 bases, leaving 14 bases between the germline ends. CDR3 in amino acids: CASSLVPQGSNTEAFF. CDR3 nucleotides: TGCGCCAGCAGCTTGGTCCCCCAGGGCAGCAACACTGAAGCTTTCTTT. Variable domain in full (rest from reference TRBV5-1 and TRBJ1-1): KAGVTQTPRYLIKTRGQQVTLSCSPISGHRSVSWYQQTPGQGLQFLFEYFSETQRNKGNFPGRFSGRQFSNSRSEMNVSTLELGDSALYLCASSLVPQGSNTEAFFGQGTRLTVV.

This clonotype occurred a few times. V usage is TRBV12-3 or TRBV12-4 and J usage is TRBJ2-7; the D call may be TRBD1 or TRBD2 (5 bases each). V lost 6 bases and J 6 bases, leaving 21 bases between the germline ends. This CDR3 has 15 amino acids. CDR3 DNA: TGTGCCAGCAGGTTGGCTGGGACCGCGGCGGGCGAGCAGTACTTC. Its translation: CASRLAGTAAGEQYF.

The CDR3 is CASSPGRGFYEQYF. The CDR3 DNA reads as TGTGCCAGCAGCCCGGGTCGGGGATTCTACGAGCAGTACTTC. The chain employs TRBV5-4 and TRBJ2-7; D may be TRBD2 (5 bases). The CDR3 runs 14 residues. CDR1 is SGHNT and CDR2 is YYREEE in the germline V gene (reference sequence). V was trimmed by 4 bases and J by 3 bases, leaving 14 bases between them.

In its sample, this clonotype was seen many times. The chain joins TRBV21-1 to TRBJ1-5. TRBV21-1 is a pseudogene segment. This CDR3 has 16 residues. CDR3 region: CASSKAGYHSNQPQHF. CDR3 DNA: TGTGCCAGCAGCAAAGCGGGGTACCATAGCAATCAGCCCCAGCATTTT.

The rearrangement uses TRBV19 and TRBJ1-1; D is possibly TRBD1 (5 bases). Trimming shortened V by 6 bases and J by 1 base, and 12 bases separated the two germline ends. CDR3 size: 14 residues. Germline V gene lookup returns CDR1 LNHDA and CDR2 SQIVND (reference sequence). The CDR3 DNA sequence: TGTGCCAGTAGACGAGACGGGACGAACACTGAAGCTTTCTTT. Its protein is CASRRDGTNTEAFF.

This clonotype was observed a handful of times. V gene TRBV4-3 combines with J gene TRBJ1-3; D possibly corresponds to TRBD1 (5 bases). Trimming removed 3 bases from V and 0 bases from J, with 9 bases in between. The germline gives CDR1 LGHNA, CDR2 YSLEER. The length of the CDR3 is 15 residues. The CDR3 reads CASSHGQGSGNTIYF. The DNA for the CDR3 is TGCGCCAGCAGCCACGGCCAGGGCTCTGGAAACACCATATATTTT.

The chain recombines TRBV6-2 or TRBV6-3 with TRBJ2-1, with 13 bases aligning to TRBD2. CDR3 length equals 17 residues. Germline trimming cut 6 bases from V and 8 bases from J; bases unmatched to any gene: 13. The germline V gene encodes CDR1 MNHEY and CDR2 SVGEGT. The CDR3 DNA reads TGTGCCAGCAGCCCTCTTCCCGGACTAGCGGGAGAGGATGAGCAGTTCTTC. Translating gives CASSPLPGLAGEDEQFF.

CDR3 sequence: CASSIGTSGYEQYF. The CDR3 DNA sequence: TGTGCCAGTAGTATAGGAACTAGCGGCTACGAGCAGTACTTC. The chain couples TRBV19 to TRBJ2-7; 8 bases align to TRBD2. The CDR3 loop spans 14 amino acids. The trim removed 1 base at V and 3 bases at J, leaving 2 bases unmatched. Germline values: CDR1 LNHDA, CDR2 SQIVND (reference sequence).

This clonotype showed up many times. The chain joins TRBV6-2 or TRBV6-3 to TRBJ2-7; D unresolved. Between the trimmed V and J ends, which lost 5 bases and 1 base, there was a span of 12 bases. The CDR3 runs 14 residues. The germline CDR1 and CDR2 sequences are MNHEY and SVGEGT. This CDR3 reads CASSKDGFSYEQYF. For the CDR3, the DNA is TGTGCCAGCAGTAAGGACGGATTTTCCTACGAGCAGTACTTC.